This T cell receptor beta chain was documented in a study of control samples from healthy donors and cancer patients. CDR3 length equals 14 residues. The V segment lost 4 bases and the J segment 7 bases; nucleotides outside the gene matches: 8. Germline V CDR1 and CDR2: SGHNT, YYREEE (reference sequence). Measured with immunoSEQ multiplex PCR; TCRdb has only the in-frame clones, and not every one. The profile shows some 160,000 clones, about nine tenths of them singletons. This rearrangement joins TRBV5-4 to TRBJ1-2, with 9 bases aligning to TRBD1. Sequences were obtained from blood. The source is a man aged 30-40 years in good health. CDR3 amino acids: CASSVGQGDRGYTF. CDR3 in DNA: TGTGCCAGCAGCGTGGGACAGGGAGATCGTGGCTACACCTTC.